This T cell receptor (beta chain) was retrieved from a study of T cells in localized non-small cell lung cancer. General study points: Appearances in adjacent lung were noted for a median 57 of the top 100 tumor clones. It was uninvolved adjacent lung that showed the highest T cell clonality, exceeding tumor. Increased T cell density in blood showed an association with longer overall survival.

To note about this clone: What it binds is not known.

Assay: immunoSEQ multiplex PCR; the TCRdb copy retains only in-frame clones and omits some. The sample has roughly 84,000 clones, more than 70% seen once. This sequence originates from a woman aged 35 to 69 with stage I squamous cell lung carcinoma. This sample comprised peripheral blood, obtained before any cancer treatment.

CDR3 residues: CASSLGIQRTVGYTF. CDR3 DNA: TGTGCCAGCAGCTTAGGAATCCAGAGGACAGTCGGCTACACCTTC. The chain has TRBV7-9 and TRBJ1-2; TRBD1 is a possible D gene (6 bases). V was shortened by 1 base and J by 8 bases, with 17 bases between the two germline ends. The CDR3 has 15 amino acids. Germline V lookup: CDR1 SEHNR, CDR2 FQNEAQ (reference sequence).